This T cell receptor beta chain was found in a study of CXCR3-negative and CXCR3-positive naive CD8 T cells. Germline V lookup: CDR1 SGHRS, CDR2 YFSETQ. This CDR3 has 13 residues. By phenotype, naive CD8+ T cells were CD45RO-CCR7+CD27+CD95-. About this clonotype itself: Its target is not known.

Study conclusions and caveats: Memory CD8+ cells showed much lower diversity, while both naive subsets displayed comparably high diversity. Comparison of naive CXCR3-negative and CXCR3-positive cells revealed similar TRBV-TRBJ usage, while memory cells differed. Hydrophobicity was higher for TRB CDR3s found in CXCR3-positive naive cells than in CXCR3-negative naive cells.

Carrying UMI labels, the TRB cDNA libraries were prepared through 5' RACE. TCRdb re-called the 5' RACE reads and shows each CDR3 protein once, DNA omitted. The sample table sets out fewer than 90,000 distinct CDR3 sequences. The clonotype originates from a human donor in good health. Some clones in this sample may be carry-over from other donors' samples. The sequencing input was naive CXCR3+ CD8+ T cells from blood. Subset indicated: CD45RO-CCR7+CD27+CD95- naive CD8+ T cells expressing CXCR3 (TNR3+). The chain uses TRBV5-1 and TRBJ2-7. CDR3 in amino acids: CASSNGPLYEQYF. Complete variable domain (other parts from reference TRBV5-1 and TRBJ2-7): KAGVTQTPRYLIKTRGQQVTLSCSPISGHRSVSWYQQTPGQGLQFLFEYFSETQRNKGNFPGRFSGRQFSNSRSEMNVSTLELGDSALYLCASSNGPLYEQYFGPGTRLTVT.